Listed here are 20 T cell receptor beta chains from one sample, sequenced in a study of beta chain features in type 1 diabetes. As every portion of the isolated RNA was reverse transcribed, the sequencing read expressed TCRB transcripts. TCRdb's table, derived via immunoSEQ multiplex PCR, lists solely in-frame clones and lacks some. Among a few hundred thousand clones listed, roughly 9.6% were seen once. What was sequenced was naive CD4+ T cells from blood. Source of these receptors: a woman aged 18-35 years in good health.

This chain uses TRBV9 with TRBJ2-4; D gene uncertain. Germline lookup yields CDR1 SGDLS and CDR2 YYNGEE. The CDR3 totals 13 residues. Trimming cost V 0 bases and J 8 bases, with 9 bases left between them. The CDR3 here is CASSVEPRDIQYF. For the CDR3, the DNA is TGTGCCAGCAGCGTAGAGCCCCGGGACATTCAGTACTTC.

This clone was seen a few times. V and J are TRBV5-6 and TRBJ2-1, with 7 bases fitting TRBD1. V trimming: 6 bases; J trimming: 4 bases; junction bases outside the gene matches: 7. The CDR3 has 14 amino acids. CDR1 SGHDT and CDR2 YYEEEE come from the germline V gene. The CDR3 bases are TGTGCCAGCACCTTTGTGGGACAGTACAATGAGCAGTTCTTC. This gives the protein CASTFVGQYNEQFF.

This clone was counted a few times. The same CDR3 arises from other DNA sequences in this sample as well. The chain has TRBV15 and TRBJ1-2; D may be TRBD1 (5 bases). V was cut by 0 bases and J by 5 bases, with 7 bases left in between. CDR1 is LNHNV and CDR2 is YYDKDF in the germline V gene (reference sequence). The CDR3 loop spans 13 amino acids. The CDR3 nucleotides are TGTGCCACCAGCAGAGACAGGGTATATGGCTACACCTTC. It encodes CATSRDRVYGYTF. The whole variable domain, filled in from reference TRBV15 and TRBJ1-2, reads DAMVIQNPRYQVTQFGKPVTLSCSQTLNHNVMYWYQQKSSQAPKLLFHYYDKDFNNEADTPDNFQSRRPNTSFCFLDIRSPGLGDTAMYLCATSRDRVYGYTFGSGTRLTVV.

V gene TRBV4-2 combines with J gene TRBJ2-7, with 8 bases that match TRBD1. J was trimmed by 3 bases and V by 3 bases; bases with no gene match: 13. CDR3 size: 17 residues. Germline V gene lookup returns CDR1 LGHNA and CDR2 YNFKEQ. CDR3 residues: CASSQSPGTGFNYEQYF. The CDR3 DNA follows: TGTGCCAGCAGCCAGAGCCCCGGGACAGGTTTTAACTACGAGCAGTACTTC.

This clone was detected a few times. V usage is TRBV2 and J usage is TRBJ1-5; the D gene is possibly TRBD1 (6 bases). Trimming left V 8 bases short and J 1 base short, with 12 bases between. CDR1 SNHLY and CDR2 FYNNEI come from the germline V gene. The CDR3 spans 14 residues. The CDR3 DNA reads as TGTGCCAGCGGCCCGGACAGAAGCAATCAGCCCCAGCATTTT. Protein sequence: CASGPDRSNQPQHF. Combining the CDR3 with reference TRBV2 and TRBJ1-5 gives the whole variable domain EPEVTQTPSHQVTQMGQEVILRCVPISNHLYFYWYRQILGQKVEFLVSFYNNEISEKSEIFDDQFSVERPDGSNFTLKIRSTKLEDSAMYFCASGPDRSNQPQHFGDGTRLSIL.

The chain has TRBV30 and TRBJ1-5; 9 bases fit TRBD1. From germline, CDR1 is GTSNPN and CDR2 SVGIG (reference sequence). V lost 3 bases and J lost 3; bases outside the gene matches: 3. The CDR3 is made up of 14 amino acids. The CDR3 region has the DNA TGTGCCTGGAGCCACAGGGGGCCCAATCAGCCCCAGCATTTT. It is translated as CAWSHRGPNQPQHF.

This clone has a handful of counts. The rearrangement uses TRBV9 and TRBJ1-1; D is unclear. The CDR3 sequence is 13 residues long. Trimming took off 4 bases at V and 1 base at J, with 8 bases between the two ends. Germline V lookup: CDR1 SGDLS, CDR2 YYNGEE. The CDR3 bases are TGTGCCAGCAGCCCCTTGTCGAACACTGAAGCTTTCTTT. Protein: CASSPLSNTEAFF.

This clone turned up a few times. J is TRBJ2-1 and V is TRBV19; TRBD2 agrees at 8 bases. CDR3 size: 15 residues. Germline V gives CDR1 LNHDA, CDR2 SQIVND (reference sequence). The V and J ends lost 0 bases and 2 bases, in that order; junction bases with no gene match: 0. The DNA for the CDR3 is TGTGCCAGTAGTATAGAGGGACTAGCCTACAATGAGCAGTTCTTC. Its translation is CASSIEGLAYNEQFF.

This clone was detected ten times or more. The CDR3 DNA is TGCAGCGTTGCCCATCCCGAGACCCAGTACTTC. This encodes CSVAHPETQYF. V is TRBV29-1 and J is TRBJ2-5; no clear D. The CDR3 has 11 residues. Trimming removed 4 bases at V and 5 bases at J, with 8 bases between. Per the germline V gene, CDR1 is SQVTM and CDR2 is ANQGSEA.

The CDR3 bases are TGTGCCAGTAGTACCACAGGGGAAGTGAACTATGGCTACACCTTC. Encoded protein: CASSTTGEVNYGYTF. The chain recombines TRBV19 with TRBJ1-2; 7 nucleotides align to TRBD1. The CDR3 runs 15 residues. Germline V CDR1 and CDR2: LNHDA, SQIVND (reference sequence). Trimming cost V 4 bases and J 2 bases; bases outside gene matches: 7.

This rearrangement joins TRBV7-2 to TRBJ2-1; D ambiguous. Deletions cut 4 bases from V and 3 bases from J, with 13 bases between. The germline CDR1 and CDR2 sequences are SGHTA and FQGNSA. The CDR3 is made up of 15 amino acids. In DNA form, the CDR3 reads TGTGCCAGCAGCTACCTGAGTATGGTCTACAATGAGCAGTTCTTC. Protein: CASSYLSMVYNEQFF.

This clone showed up just a few times. The chain recombines TRBV5-5 with TRBJ1-5; 7 nucleotides agree with TRBD1. V shed 4 bases and J 2 bases; nucleotides not matched to a gene: 9. Germline V CDR1 and CDR2: SGHKS, YYEKEE (reference sequence). This CDR3 comprises 16 residues. The CDR3 DNA is TGTGCCAGCAGCCCTACCGACAGGGTTGGCAATCAGCCCCAGCATTTT. Translation: CASSPTDRVGNQPQHF.

This clone was picked up a small number of times. J is TRBJ1-1 and V is TRBV7-2; 7 bases agree with TRBD1. V was clipped by 10 bases and J by 7 bases; unmatched bases: 9. Looked up from germline, CDR1 is SGHTA and CDR2 is FQGNSA. The CDR3 runs to 12 residues. The CDR3 protein is CATVDRVYEAFF. In DNA, the CDR3 is TGTGCCACCGTTGACAGGGTCTATGAAGCTTTCTTT.

To note about this clone: One end of the junction is discordant with germline, which a read error may explain. V usage is TRBV19 and J usage is TRBJ1-1; no clear D. The CDR3 length is 11 residues. CDR1 LNHDA and CDR2 SQIVND come from the germline V gene (reference sequence). CDR3 coding DNA: TGTGCCAGTAGCCCCGACCGAGGAATGGTCTTT. Translating gives CASSPDRGMVF.

A few counts support this clone. The J gene is TRBJ1-2, the V gene TRBV20-1, with D unclear. CDR3 length: 11 amino acids. V lost 6 bases and J 7 bases, leaving 12 bases between the germline ends. CDR1 is DFQATT and CDR2 is SNEGSKA in the germline V gene (reference sequence). The CDR3 coding sequence is TGCAGTGCCGATTTGGGCAGTGGCTACACCTTC. Translation gives CSADLGSGYTF.

The chain carries TRBV5-1 and TRBJ2-2; the D gene is possibly TRBD2 (6 bases). The V gene lost 5 bases and the J gene lost 2 bases, with 10 bases spanning the gap. The CDR3 totals 14 residues. The germline V gene has CDR1 SGHRS and CDR2 YFSETQ. The CDR3 nucleotides read TGCGCCAGCAGGGAGGGCAGCAACACCGGGGAGCTGTTTTTT. Translated: CASREGSNTGELFF.

This clone turned up a few times. This chain connects TRBV6-4 to TRBJ2-3; 8 nucleotides match TRBD1. Germline lookup yields CDR1 MRHNA and CDR2 SNTAGT. The V segment lost 6 bases and the J segment 3 bases; nucleotides outside the gene matches: 8. The CDR3 loop spans 15 amino acids. In nucleotides, the CDR3 is TGTGCCAGCAGACCCCAGGGGGCCGGAACAGATACGCAGTATTTT. Amino acid sequence: CASRPQGAGTDTQYF.

This clone was seen a few times. This chain joins TRBV5-4 and TRBJ2-7, with TRBD2 identical over 8 bases. V dropped 0 bases and J dropped 4; count of bases not matched to a gene: 9. The CDR3 runs to 16 residues. In germline, CDR1 is SGHNT, CDR2 YYREEE (reference sequence). DNA of the CDR3: TGTGCCAGCAGCTTGGCCCCCGGGACTAGTCCATACGAGCAGTACTTC. Protein sequence: CASSLAPGTSPYEQYF. Combining the CDR3 with reference TRBV5-4 and TRBJ2-7 gives the whole variable domain ETGVTQSPTHLIKTRGQQVTLRCSSQSGHNTVSWYQQALGQGPQFIFQYYREEENGRGNFPPRFSGLQFPNYSSELNVNALELDDSALYLCASSLAPGTSPYEQYFGPGTRLTVT.

This sequence joins TRBV7-9 and TRBJ2-6; TRBD1 agrees at 9 bases. The J segment lost 0 bases and the V segment lost 5 bases, leaving 8 bases of the junction unmatched. The CDR3 is 18 amino acids. In germline, CDR1 is SEHNR, CDR2 FQNEAQ (reference sequence). The DNA of the CDR3 is TGTGCCAGCAGCACTCCGACAGGGGGGGACTCTGGGGCCAACGTCCTGACTTTC. Amino acids: CASSTPTGGDSGANVLTF. Full variable domain (remainder filled in from reference TRBV7-9 and TRBJ2-6): DTGVSQNPRHKITKRGQNVTFRCDPISEHNRLYWYRQTLGQGPEFLTYFQNEAQLEKSRLLSDRFSAERPKGSFSTLEIQRTEQGDSAMYLCASSTPTGGDSGANVLTFGAGSRLTVL.

This chain connects TRBV27 to TRBJ1-5; D uncertain. The CDR3 runs 12 residues. Germline V gene lookup returns CDR1 MNHEY and CDR2 SMNVEV (reference sequence). V was shortened by 4 bases and J by 6 bases, with 7 bases between the two germline ends. The CDR3 DNA follows: TGTGCCAGCAGTTCGAGGGCTCAGCCCCAGCATTTT. This encodes CASSSRAQPQHF.